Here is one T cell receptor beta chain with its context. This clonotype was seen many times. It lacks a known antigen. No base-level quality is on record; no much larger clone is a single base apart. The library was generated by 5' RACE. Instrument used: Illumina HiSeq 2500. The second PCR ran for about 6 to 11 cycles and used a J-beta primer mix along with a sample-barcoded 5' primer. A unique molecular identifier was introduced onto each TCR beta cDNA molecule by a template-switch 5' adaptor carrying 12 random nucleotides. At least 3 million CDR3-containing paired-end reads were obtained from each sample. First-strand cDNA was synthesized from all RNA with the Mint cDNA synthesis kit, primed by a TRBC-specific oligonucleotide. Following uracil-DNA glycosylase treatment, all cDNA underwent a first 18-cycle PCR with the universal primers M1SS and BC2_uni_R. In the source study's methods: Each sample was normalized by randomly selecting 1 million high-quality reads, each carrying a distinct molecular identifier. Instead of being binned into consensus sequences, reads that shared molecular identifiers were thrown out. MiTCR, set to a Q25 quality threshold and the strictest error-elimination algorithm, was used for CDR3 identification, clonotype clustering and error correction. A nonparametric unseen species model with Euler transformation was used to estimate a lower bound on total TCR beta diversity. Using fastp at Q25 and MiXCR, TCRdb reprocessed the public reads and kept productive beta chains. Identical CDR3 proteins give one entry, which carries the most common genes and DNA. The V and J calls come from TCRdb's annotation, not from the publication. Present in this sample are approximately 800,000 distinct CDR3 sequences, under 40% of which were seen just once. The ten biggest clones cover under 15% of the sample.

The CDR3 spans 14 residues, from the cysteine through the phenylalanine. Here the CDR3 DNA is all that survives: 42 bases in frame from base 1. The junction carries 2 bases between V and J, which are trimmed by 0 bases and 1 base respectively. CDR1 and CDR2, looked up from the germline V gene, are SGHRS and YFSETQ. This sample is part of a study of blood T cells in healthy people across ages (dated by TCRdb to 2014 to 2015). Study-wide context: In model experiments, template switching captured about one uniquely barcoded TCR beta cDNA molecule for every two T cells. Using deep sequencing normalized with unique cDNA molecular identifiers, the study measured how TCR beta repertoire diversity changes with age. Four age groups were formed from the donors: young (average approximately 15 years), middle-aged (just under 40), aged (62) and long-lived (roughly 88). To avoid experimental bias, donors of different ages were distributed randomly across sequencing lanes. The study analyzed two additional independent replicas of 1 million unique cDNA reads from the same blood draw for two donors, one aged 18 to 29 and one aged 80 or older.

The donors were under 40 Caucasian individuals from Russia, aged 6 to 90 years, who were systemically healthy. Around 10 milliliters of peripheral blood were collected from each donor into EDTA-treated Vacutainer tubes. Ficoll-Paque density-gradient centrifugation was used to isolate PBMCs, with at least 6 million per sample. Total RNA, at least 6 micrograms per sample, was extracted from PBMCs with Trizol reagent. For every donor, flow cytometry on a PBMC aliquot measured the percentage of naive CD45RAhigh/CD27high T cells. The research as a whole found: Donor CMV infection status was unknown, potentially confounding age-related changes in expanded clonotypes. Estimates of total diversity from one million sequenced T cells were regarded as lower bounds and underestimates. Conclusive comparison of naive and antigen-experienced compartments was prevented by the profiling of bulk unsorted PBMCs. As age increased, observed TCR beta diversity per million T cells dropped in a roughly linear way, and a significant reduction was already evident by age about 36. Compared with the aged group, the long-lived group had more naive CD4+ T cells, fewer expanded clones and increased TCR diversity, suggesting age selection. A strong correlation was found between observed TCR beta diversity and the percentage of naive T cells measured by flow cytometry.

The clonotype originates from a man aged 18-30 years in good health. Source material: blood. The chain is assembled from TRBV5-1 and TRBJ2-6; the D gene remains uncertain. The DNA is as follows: TGCGCCAGCAGCTTGGGATCTGGGGCCAACGTCCTGACTTTC. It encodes CASSLGSGANVLTF. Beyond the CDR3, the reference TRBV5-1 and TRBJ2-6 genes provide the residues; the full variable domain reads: KAGVTQTPRYLIKTRGQQVTLSCSPISGHRSVSWYQQTPGQGLQFLFEYFSETQRNKGNFPGRFSGRQFSNSRSEMNVSTLELGDSALYLCASSLGSGANVLTFGAGSRLTVL.